The clone carrying this T cell receptor beta chain has ten or more counts. What it recognizes is unknown. This specimen comes from a study of identical twins. From the 5' RACE reads, TCRdb called clonotypes with MiXCR, one entry per CDR3 protein. The sample lists about 570,000 distinct CDR3 sequences, roughly 9.5% occurring once. This CDR3 has 14 residues. Trimming took 3 bases from V and 1 from J; bases not matched to a gene: 2. Germline lookup yields CDR1 MNHEY and CDR2 SMNVEV (reference sequence). Study conclusions and caveats: Fewer insertions marked abundant cord blood beta clonotypes; young adult naive trended weakly, memory not at all.

The same sample was also studied in work on yellow fever vaccine responses in identical twins.

The sequence was obtained from a woman aged 18-35 years in good health. This chain connects TRBV27 to TRBJ2-7, with 8 bases lining up with TRBD2. What was sequenced was PBMCs. CDR3: CASSFSSGSYEQYF. CDR3 in DNA: TGTGCCAGCAGTTTTTCTAGCGGGTCCTACGAGCAGTACTTC.